This entry lists 10 T cell receptor beta chains sequenced from one sample in a study of response to subunit inactivated influenza vaccine (dated by TCRdb to between 2018 and 2020). The library was obtained by RT-PCR. Sequenced on an Illumina HiSeq 2500. TCRdb trimmed the raw reads at Q25, called clones with MiXCR and kept productive beta chains. Records with the same CDR3 protein are collapsed into one entry carrying the most frequent genes and DNA. The sample table lists 400,000 to 650,000 distinct CDR3 sequences, around 7.7% of them with a count of one. The top ten constitute less than 15% of the sample. The material sequenced was PBMCs from blood, taken less than 25 months after vaccination. These receptors were collected from a man between 50 and 69 years old who received an inactivated influenza vaccine. Donor details come from another sample of the same person, matched by shared clones.

The chain employs TRBV20-1 and TRBJ2-1; 9 bases line up with TRBD2. Germline V CDR1 and CDR2: DFQATT, SNEGSKA (reference sequence). Unmatched junction bases numbered 7, after V lost 4 bases and J lost 6 bases. There are 14 residues in the CDR3. The CDR3 loop is CSAKLGTSSNEQFF. The DNA of the CDR3 is TGCAGTGCTAAACTCGGGACTAGCAGCAATGAGCAGTTCTTC.

V is TRBV7-9 and J is TRBJ2-1, with TRBD1 identical over 8 bases. The CDR3 contains 15 residues. V dropped 5 bases and J dropped 7; count of bases not matched to a gene: 10. CDR1 is SEHNR and CDR2 is FQNEAQ in the germline V gene (reference sequence). CDR3 sequence reads: CASSPTGDVENEQFF. The CDR3 bases are TGTGCCAGCAGCCCGACAGGGGACGTTGAAAATGAGCAGTTCTTC.

This clonotype occurred a few times. The chain employs TRBV12-3 or TRBV12-4 and TRBJ1-4; D is uncertain. The CDR3 consists of 13 residues. Trimming shortened V by 6 bases and J by 8 bases, and 13 bases separated the two germline ends. The CDR3 region is CASSRWTKEKLFF. The CDR3 DNA follows: TGTGCCAGCAGCCGATGGACCAAAGAAAAACTGTTTTTT.

There are a few counts of this clonotype. The V call is TRBV12-3 or TRBV12-4, the J call TRBJ2-7, with a weak D call TRBD2 (6 bases). CDR3 length: 14 amino acids. The V and J ends lost 3 bases and 2 bases respectively, with 11 bases between them. The CDR3 DNA reads TGTGCCAGCAGTTTCCCGGGGACTCCCTACGAGCAGTACTTC. It is translated as CASSFPGTPYEQYF.

This clonotype was picked up many times. This sequence joins TRBV20-1 and TRBJ2-2; D may match TRBD1 or TRBD2 (7 bases each). This CDR3 has 14 amino acids. V lost 6 bases, J lost 5 bases, and 16 bases lay in between. Germline-derived CDR1 and CDR2 are DFQATT and SNEGSKA (reference sequence). Here the CDR3 reads CSAREGARTGELFF. DNA for the CDR3: TGCAGTGCCAGGGAGGGGGCGAGGACCGGGGAGCTGTTTTTT.

In this sample, this clonotype turned up many times. The rearrangement links TRBV7-2 to TRBJ2-2; either TRBD1 or TRBD2 may supply D (5 bases each). V lost 1 base, J lost 1 base, and 7 bases lay in between. The CDR3 has 15 residues. In germline, CDR1 is SGHTA, CDR2 FQGNSA. Written as DNA, the CDR3 is TGTGCCAGCAGCTTAGGAGGGGTGAACACCGGGGAGCTGTTTTTT. Amino acids: CASSLGGVNTGELFF.

This clonotype showed up just a few times. The chain has TRBV20-1 and TRBJ2-7; 8 nucleotides agree with TRBD1. The length of the CDR3 is 14 residues. Germline CDR1 and CDR2: DFQATT and SNEGSKA (reference sequence). The ends lost 4 bases at V and 0 bases at J; junction bases unmatched: 5. The CDR3 sequence: CSATGQASSYEQYF. The CDR3 DNA reads TGCAGTGCTACGGGACAGGCGAGCTCCTACGAGCAGTACTTC.

The rearrangement uses TRBV29-1 and TRBJ1-2; 7 bases match TRBD1. Germline V gives CDR1 SQVTM, CDR2 ANQGSEA. Trimming removed 0 bases from V and 8 bases from J; junction bases left unmatched: 9. The CDR3 is made up of 14 amino acids. The CDR3 is CSVEDLGTAGGYTF. CDR3 DNA sequence: TGCAGCGTTGAAGATCTAGGGACAGCAGGCGGCTACACCTTC.

This clonotype was detected only a few times. The V gene is TRBV7-2, the J gene TRBJ1-4, with D possibly matching TRBD1 (5 bases). V lost 1 base and J lost 5, with 8 bases in between. Germline CDR1 reads SGHTA; CDR2 reads FQGNSA. CDR3 length: 14 amino acids. CDR3 DNA sequence: TGTGCCAGCAGCTTAGGGGGGTCGAATGAAAAACTGTTTTTT. Amino acids: CASSLGGSNEKLFF.

The gene calls are TRBV29-1 and TRBJ2-5, with 7 bases aligning to TRBD2. Trimming at V came to 5 bases and at J to 5 bases, leaving 5 bases not matched to a gene. CDR1 and CDR2 from the germline V gene are SQVTM and ANQGSEA. The CDR3 contains 12 residues. The CDR3 sequence is CSVIWTRETQYF. Written as DNA, the CDR3 is TGCAGCGTTATTTGGACTAGGGAGACCCAGTACTTC.